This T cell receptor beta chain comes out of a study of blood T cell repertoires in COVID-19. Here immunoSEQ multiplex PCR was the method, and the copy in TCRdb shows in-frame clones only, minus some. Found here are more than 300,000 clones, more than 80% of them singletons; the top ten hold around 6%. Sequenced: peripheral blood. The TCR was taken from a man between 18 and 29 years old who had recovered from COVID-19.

CDR3 nucleotide sequence: TGTGCCAGCAGTGCACCTGGGGCCTCTGGAAACACCATATATTTT. Translation: CASSAPGASGNTIYF. The genes are TRBV6-6 and TRBJ1-3; D is perhaps TRBD1 (5 bases). Per the germline V gene, CDR1 is MNHNY and CDR2 is SVGAGI (reference sequence). V gave up 5 bases and J gave up 0 bases, with 11 bases separating them. This CDR3 contains 15 residues.